This passage covers 29 T cell receptor beta chains from one sample sequenced in a study of blood T cell repertoires in COVID-19. Data came from immunoSEQ multiplex PCR; TCRdb stores just in-frame clones and leaves some out. Among over 150,000 clones listed, roughly 89% were seen once. The specimen was peripheral blood. These receptors were obtained from a woman aged 60 to 75 who had recovered from COVID-19.

V gene TRBV6-5 combines with J gene TRBJ2-7; maybe TRBD1 (5 bases). Germline loops: CDR1 MNHEY, CDR2 SVGAGI. The CDR3 length is 14 residues. Trimming took 3 bases from V and 4 from J, leaving 13 bases between them. The CDR3 loop reads CASSYTRQSYEQYF. The CDR3 coding sequence is TGTGCCAGCAGTTATACCCGACAGAGTTACGAGCAGTACTTC.

This clone has just one count. The rearrangement uses TRBV3-1 (or the pseudogene TRBV3-2) and TRBJ2-7; the D is unclear. The CDR3 runs 14 residues. Per the germline V gene, CDR1 is LGHDT and CDR2 is YNNKEL (reference sequence). Between the trimmed V and J ends, which lost 2 bases and 3 bases, there was a span of 11 bases. CDR3 coding DNA: TGTGCCAGCAGCCAATGGCGAGGATTCTACGAGCAGTACTTC. Protein sequence: CASSQWRGFYEQYF.

CDR3 in amino acids: CASSMDRARRDTEAFF. The CDR3 DNA sequence: TGTGCCAGTAGTATGGACAGGGCCAGGCGGGACACTGAAGCTTTCTTT. The gene calls are TRBV19 and TRBJ1-1; 8 bases are a match to TRBD1. The ends lost 3 bases at V and 3 bases at J; junction bases unmatched: 9. This CDR3 has 16 amino acids. The germline V gene has CDR1 LNHDA and CDR2 SQIVND (reference sequence).

The chain joins TRBV6-1 to TRBJ1-3, with 9 bases fitting TRBD1. CDR3 length: 17 amino acids. With 4 bases clipped from V and 1 base from J, the junction kept 8 bases outside the gene matches. Germline CDR1 MNHNS, CDR2 SASEGT. CDR3 sequence: CASSVTGTGRSGNTIYF. The CDR3 DNA reads as TGTGCCAGCAGTGTAACCGGGACAGGGAGATCTGGAAACACCATATATTTT.

The chain has TRBV15 and TRBJ1-5, with a possible D match to TRBD1 (5 bases). The germline gives CDR1 LNHNV, CDR2 YYDKDF (reference sequence). CDR3 size: 15 residues. V dropped 0 bases and J dropped 7 bases, with 13 bases sitting between them. CDR3: CATSRERGNLQPQHF. CDR3 coding DNA: TGTGCCACCAGCAGAGAACGGGGGAACTTACAGCCCCAGCATTTT.

The rearrangement joins TRBV5-4 to TRBJ1-6; 8 bases align to TRBD1. In germline, CDR1 is SGHNT, CDR2 YYREEE (reference sequence). This CDR3 contains 15 residues. The V gene end was trimmed by 0 bases and the J gene end by 6 bases; junction bases not matched to a gene: 2. Written as DNA, the CDR3 is TGTGCCAGCAGCTTGGGACAGGGGAGTAATTCACCCCTCCACTTT. Translated, it gives CASSLGQGSNSPLHF.

The chain uses TRBV28 and TRBJ1-2; tentative D call: TRBD1 (6 bases). Germline loops: CDR1 MDHEN, CDR2 SYDVKM. V was trimmed by 4 bases and J by 4 bases, leaving 22 bases between them. CDR3 length: 17 amino acids. Here the CDR3 reads CASSSPIPQGPLYGYTF. DNA of the CDR3: TGTGCCAGCAGTTCACCAATCCCACAGGGCCCCCTCTATGGCTACACCTTC.

CDR3 bases: TGTGCCAGCAGCCGAGACAGGGCATCGGGAGAGCAGTACTTC. Translation gives CASSRDRASGEQYF. The chain couples TRBV11-2 to TRBJ2-7; 7 bases line up with TRBD1. The CDR3 is 14 residues long. Germline trimming cut 5 bases from V and 7 bases from J; bases unmatched to any gene: 11. Germline V CDR1 and CDR2: SGHAT, FQNNGV. Using reference TRBV11-2 and TRBJ2-7 for the parts outside the CDR3, the full variable domain is EAGVAQSPRYKIIEKRQSVAFWCNPISGHATLYWYQQILGQGPKLLIQFQNNGVVDDSQLPKDRFSAERLKGVDSTLKIQPAKLEDSAVYLCASSRDRASGEQYFGPGTRLTVT.

The chain couples TRBV24-1 to TRBJ2-5; 9 nucleotides align to TRBD2. Trimming cost V 9 bases and J 5 bases; bases outside gene matches: 12. CDR1 and CDR2 (germline): KGHDR, SFDVKD. CDR3 size: 15 residues. The CDR3 DNA reads TGTGCCACCCGAACTACGGCTAGCGGGGATGAGACCCAGTACTTC. The encoded protein is CATRTTASGDETQYF.

V usage is TRBV11-2 and J usage is TRBJ1-6; D is unresolved. V was cut by 3 bases and J by 2 bases, with 11 bases left in between. This CDR3 comprises 16 residues. Germline loops: CDR1 SGHAT, CDR2 FQNNGV. DNA for the CDR3: TGTGCCAGCAGCTTGGGTGGAGCAGCCTATAATTCACCCCTCCACTTT. Its protein is CASSLGGAAYNSPLHF.

The chain uses TRBV19 and TRBJ2-7; D is unresolved. Per germline, CDR1 LNHDA and CDR2 SQIVND (reference sequence). V was cut by 8 bases and J by 3 bases, with 20 bases left in between. CDR3 length: 15 residues. CDR3 sequence: CASYRSTLTIYEQYF. As DNA, the CDR3 is TGTGCCAGTTACAGATCCACGCTTACAATCTACGAGCAGTACTTC.

The chain links TRBV28 to TRBJ2-5; 7 bases fit TRBD2. CDR1 is MDHEN, CDR2 SYDVKM, per germline. There are 15 residues in the CDR3. The V and J ends lost 5 bases and 2 bases, in that order; junction bases with no gene match: 8. The CDR3 nucleotides read TGTGCCAGCAGTCCAGCGGGGATCTTGCAAGAGACCCAGTACTTC. It specifies CASSPAGILQETQYF.

This sequence joins TRBV29-1 and TRBJ2-7; possible D gene TRBD1, 5 bases. Germline values: CDR1 SQVTM, CDR2 ANQGSEA. The V end lost 3 bases, the J end lost 6 bases, and 9 bases lay between the germline ends. This CDR3 is 11 amino acids long. The CDR3 coding sequence is TGCAGCGTTGACTTAGGGGTCGAGCAGTACTTC. It codes for CSVDLGVEQYF.

V and J are TRBV5-1 and TRBJ2-3; D call uncertain. Germline lookup yields CDR1 SGHRS and CDR2 YFSETQ. This CDR3 contains 14 residues. V was clipped by 1 base and J by 3 bases, with 9 bases between them. The CDR3: CASSLSRETDTQYF. CDR3 DNA sequence: TGCGCCAGCAGCTTGTCTCGAGAGACAGATACGCAGTATTTT.

The rearrangement uses TRBV9 and TRBJ2-6; weak D call: TRBD2 (5 bases). Trimming stripped 3 bases from V and 0 bases from J, with 10 bases between. This CDR3 has 16 residues. Germline values: CDR1 SGDLS, CDR2 YYNGEE. CDR3 sequence reads: CASSERGFSGANVLTF. The DNA for the CDR3 is TGTGCCAGCAGCGAGAGAGGGTTCTCTGGGGCCAACGTCCTGACTTTC.

This sequence joins TRBV10-3 and TRBJ2-1; 12 bases line up with TRBD2. Germline V lookup: CDR1 ENHRY, CDR2 SYGVKD. V shed 0 bases, J shed 5 bases, and the junction held 11 bases outside the gene matches. The CDR3 runs 19 residues. The CDR3 DNA sequence: TGTGCCATCAGTGAGTCCACCTTCATAAGACTAGCGGGGGACAATGAGCAGTTCTTC. Amino acid sequence: CAISESTFIRLAGDNEQFF.

The V and J genes are TRBV5-1 and TRBJ2-5; 13 bases align to TRBD2. Unmatched junction bases numbered 6, after V lost 1 base and J lost 6 bases. This CDR3 is built from 16 residues. Germline-derived CDR1 and CDR2 are SGHRS and YFSETQ. As DNA, the CDR3 is TGCGCCAGCAGCTTGTCCACTAGCGGGGGGGCAAAGACCCAGTACTTC. Encoded protein: CASSLSTSGGAKTQYF.

V gene TRBV4-1 combines with J gene TRBJ1-4; 10 bases map to TRBD1. This CDR3 is 15 amino acids long. With V trimmed by 4 bases and J by 10 bases, 9 bases remained unmatched. In germline, CDR1 is MGHRA, CDR2 YSYEKL. In DNA form, the CDR3 reads TGCGCCAGCAGCCTTCCGGGACAGGGGACTCCAAAACTGTTTTTT. This codes for CASSLPGQGTPKLFF.

V gene TRBV5-7 combines with J gene TRBJ1-4, with 7 bases that match TRBD1. TRBV5-7 is placed among ORFs of uncertain function. This CDR3 spans 14 amino acids. V trimming: 4 bases; J trimming: 4 bases; junction bases outside the gene matches: 4. CDR3 DNA sequence: TGTGCCAGCAGCAAGGACAGGATTAATGAAAAACTGTTTTTT. Its translation: CASSKDRINEKLFF.

The J gene is TRBJ2-7, the V gene TRBV5-4; 8 positions agree with TRBD1. The germline V gene encodes CDR1 SGHNT and CDR2 YYREEE (reference sequence). The CDR3 runs 14 residues. The V and J ends lost 4 bases and 7 bases, in that order; junction bases with no gene match: 10. The DNA for the CDR3 is TGTGCCAGCAGCGCATCCCAGGGGGCGGGAGAGCAGTACTTC. It translates to CASSASQGAGEQYF.

This clone was observed at least ten times. This chain links TRBV14 with TRBJ1-1, with D possibly matching TRBD1 (6 bases). CDR1 is SGHDN, CDR2 FVKESK, per germline. The CDR3 totals 16 residues. Trimming left V 6 bases short and J 1 base short, with 18 bases between. CDR3 residues: CASSMRGRAANTEAFF. DNA of the CDR3: TGTGCCAGCAGTATGAGGGGGAGGGCGGCGAACACTGAAGCTTTCTTT.

V usage is TRBV4-2 and J usage is TRBJ1-2; no clear D gene. CDR3 size: 16 residues. With 1 base removed from V and 2 bases from J, the gap between germline ends came to 14 bases. Germline values: CDR1 LGHNA, CDR2 YNFKEQ. CDR3 DNA sequence: TGTGCCAGCAGCCAAGTGTATCGAGGGTTGAACTATGGCTACACCTTC. Translation: CASSQVYRGLNYGYTF.

V is TRBV5-1 and J is TRBJ2-5; TRBD2 is a possible D gene (6 bases). The CDR3 sequence is 14 residues long. Germline CDR1 is SGHRS and CDR2 is YFSETQ. V dropped 0 bases and J dropped 3 bases, with 9 bases sitting between them. CDR3 nucleotides: TGCGCCAGCAGCTTGGAACGCGGGAAAGAGACCCAGTACTTC. Translating it yields CASSLERGKETQYF.

This clone was seen just once. The V call is TRBV7-9, the J call TRBJ1-1; D remains unclear. The CDR3 sequence is 16 residues long. Germline CDR1 reads SEHNR; CDR2 reads FQNEAQ (reference sequence). V was trimmed by 1 base and J by 6 bases, leaving 18 bases between them. The DNA for the CDR3 is TGTGCCAGCAGCTTAGTTCACCCGGGGTTCTTGGCTGAAGCTTTCTTT. Protein product: CASSLVHPGFLAEAFF.

The chain is built from TRBV5-5 and TRBJ1-2; possible D gene TRBD1, 5 bases. Germline V gene lookup returns CDR1 SGHKS and CDR2 YYEKEE (reference sequence). The CDR3 totals 13 residues. Trimming pared 0 bases from V and 7 bases from J, leaving 10 bases between. CDR3 sequence: CASSLEAGTGYTF. DNA of the CDR3: TGTGCCAGCAGCTTGGAGGCGGGGACTGGCTACACCTTC.

J is TRBJ2-7 and V is TRBV5-1, with TRBD1 matching 7 bases. Germline values: CDR1 SGHRS, CDR2 YFSETQ. The CDR3 is 14 residues long. V lost 0 bases and J lost 2; bases outside the gene matches: 2. The CDR3 nucleotides are TGCGCCAGCAGCTTGGGAGGGACAGCCTACGAGCAGTACTTC. Protein product: CASSLGGTAYEQYF.

The V call is TRBV5-1, the J call TRBJ2-7; possible D gene TRBD1, 5 bases. V shed 3 bases and J shed 3 bases, with 16 bases lying between them. Germline CDR1 and CDR2: SGHRS and YFSETQ. This CDR3 is 15 amino acids long. CDR3 DNA: TGCGCCAGCAGCTCCTCCCCGGACATGAGCTACGAGCAGTACTTC. Translation: CASSSSPDMSYEQYF.

This clone has just a few counts. This chain uses TRBV5-4 with TRBJ2-3, with a possible D match to TRBD1 (5 bases). V was shortened by 4 bases and J by 2 bases, with 11 bases between the two germline ends. CDR1 and CDR2 (germline): SGHNT, YYREEE (reference sequence). There are 14 residues in the CDR3. CDR3 region: CASSLAGPTDTQYF. In DNA, the CDR3 is TGTGCCAGCAGCCTGGCAGGGCCCACAGATACGCAGTATTTT.

The V gene is TRBV5-4, the J gene TRBJ1-1; D perhaps matches TRBD1 (5 bases). Looked up from germline, CDR1 is SGHNT and CDR2 is YYREEE (reference sequence). Deletions cut 4 bases from V and 5 bases from J, with 18 bases between. This CDR3 has 15 residues. DNA for the CDR3: TGTGCCAGCAGCGGGGCTGGGCGCACTGATACTGAAGCTTTCTTT. It yields the protein CASSGAGRTDTEAFF.